This entry describes one TCR beta chain. This sample stems from a study of blood T cell repertoires in COVID-19. Germline CDR1 and CDR2: SGHDT and YYEEEE. The CDR3 is 16 amino acids. Trimming shortened V by 4 bases and J by 0 bases, and 16 bases separated the two germline ends. Method: immunoSEQ multiplex PCR; TCRdb's copy keeps in-frame clones and lacks some. The sample yields 100,000 to 150,000 clones, around 85% seen once. The chain is built from TRBV5-6 and TRBJ1-2, with a possible D match to TRBD1 (5 bases). This TCR derives from a woman aged 50 to 60 with acute or convalescent COVID-19. The sequencing input was peripheral blood. DNA of the CDR3: TGTGCCAGCAGCAACCTCTACGACAGAACTAACTATGGCTACACCTTC. Translation: CASSNLYDRTNYGYTF.